These 23 T cell receptor beta chains originate from one sample sequenced in a study of human T cells and chemical hapten exposure. Time point here: pre-sensitization, week 0. Sample treatment: therapeutic diphenylcyclopropenone sensitization with weekly scalp DPC. TCRdb reanalysed the RACE reads using MiXCR and keeps one entry per CDR3 protein. Among some 360,000 distinct CDR3 sequences listed, roughly 5% were seen once. Material: whole blood, obtained in connection with sensitization to the hapten diphenylcyclopropenone (DPC). These receptors came from a woman in her 50s with alopecia areata. Some clones in this sample may be carry-over from other donors' samples.

The chain links TRBV3-1 to TRBJ2-7, with unresolved D. Germline V lookup: CDR1 LGHDT, CDR2 YNNKEL (reference sequence). V lost 1 base to trimming and J lost 2 bases, with 9 bases between them. This CDR3 spans 14 amino acids. The CDR3 loop reads CASSQVAGAYEQYF. The CDR3 coding sequence is TGTGCCAGCAGCCAAGTCGCAGGAGCCTACGAGCAGTACTTC.

The table lists this clonotype with many counts. J is TRBJ2-3 and V is TRBV7-2; D gene unclear. The CDR3 is 12 amino acids. Trimming took 3 bases from V and 2 from J, leaving 3 bases between them. Germline lookup yields CDR1 SGHTA and CDR2 FQGNSA. This chain's CDR3 is CASSFNTDTQYF. DNA of the CDR3: TGTGCCAGCAGCTTCAACACAGATACGCAGTATTTT.

The sample holds many counts of this clonotype. This chain connects TRBV7-2 to TRBJ2-7, with 10 bases that match TRBD2. Germline V gene lookup returns CDR1 SGHTA and CDR2 FQGNSA. The CDR3 is 13 residues long. V gave up 4 bases and J gave up 7 bases; unmatched junction bases: 4. The CDR3 DNA reads as TGTGCCAGCAGCTACCGGACTAGCGGAGAGCAGTACTTC. Translated, it gives CASSYRTSGEQYF. Variable domain in full (rest from reference TRBV7-2 and TRBJ2-7): GAGVSQSPSNKVTEKGKDVELRCDPISGHTALYWYRQSLGQGLEFLIYFQGNSAPDKSGLPSDRFSAERTGGSVSTLTIQRTQQEDSAVYLCASSYRTSGEQYFGPGTRLTVT.

This clonotype was counted only a few times. The chain joins TRBV24-1 to TRBJ2-2, with 9 bases matching TRBD2. The junction had 8 bases not matched to a gene; V was cut back by 5 bases and J by 5 bases. The germline CDR1 and CDR2 sequences are KGHDR and SFDVKD. The CDR3 has 16 residues. CDR3 nucleotide sequence: TGTGCCACCAGTGCGGCGGGAGGGCCGGGGACCGGGGAGCTGTTTTTT. It translates to CATSAAGGPGTGELFF.

This clonotype was found many times. This chain connects TRBV5-1 to TRBJ2-3; no definite D call. The CDR3 sequence is 14 residues long. The V gene lost 2 bases and the J gene lost 4 bases, with 11 bases spanning the gap. Looked up from germline, CDR1 is SGHRS and CDR2 is YFSETQ. The CDR3, as DNA: TGCGCCAGCAGCTTTAGACACTCGGCAGATACGCAGTATTTT. Translating it yields CASSFRHSADTQYF. Based on the CDR3 plus reference TRBV5-1 and TRBJ2-3, the full variable domain is KAGVTQTPRYLIKTRGQQVTLSCSPISGHRSVSWYQQTPGQGLQFLFEYFSETQRNKGNFPGRFSGRQFSNSRSEMNVSTLELGDSALYLCASSFRHSADTQYFGPGTRLTVL.

CDR3 in amino acids: CATSRGTGQPQHF. CDR3 coding DNA: TGTGCCACCAGCAGAGGGACCGGCCAGCCCCAGCATTTT. The chain joins TRBV15 to TRBJ1-5; D remains unclear. Between the trimmed V and J ends, which lost 1 base and 7 bases, there was a span of 8 bases. CDR3 size: 13 residues. CDR1 and CDR2 (germline): LNHNV, YYDKDF (reference sequence).

The V call is TRBV12-3 or TRBV12-4, the J call TRBJ1-2; D gene ambiguous. Trimming shortened V by 0 bases and J by 4 bases, and 3 bases separated the two germline ends. CDR3 size: 12 residues. The CDR3 DNA reads as TGTGCCAGCAGTTTAGCGCTCTATGGCTACACCTTC. Translating it yields CASSLALYGYTF.

This chain connects TRBV7-9 to TRBJ1-1; D is ambiguous. Between the trimmed V and J ends, which lost 4 bases and 8 bases, there was a span of 8 bases. Germline V CDR1 and CDR2: SEHNR, FQNEAQ (reference sequence). The CDR3 runs 11 residues. The CDR3 DNA reads as TGTGCCAGCAGCTCCTTCTCGGAAGCTTTCTTT. This gives the protein CASSSFSEAFF.

This clonotype was counted between two and nine times. This chain connects TRBV7-2 to TRBJ2-3; 16 bases align to TRBD2. The V and J ends lost 1 base and 10 bases, in that order; junction bases with no gene match: 11. Germline V gives CDR1 SGHTA, CDR2 FQGNSA. This CDR3 has 18 residues. CDR3 nucleotide sequence: TGTGCCAGCAGCTTAGTAGGGGACCCGGGACTAGCGGGAGGGTCGCAGTATTTT. Translation: CASSLVGDPGLAGGSQYF. Using reference TRBV7-2 and TRBJ2-3 for the parts outside the CDR3, the full variable domain is GAGVSQSPSNKVTEKGKDVELRCDPISGHTALYWYRQSLGQGLEFLIYFQGNSAPDKSGLPSDRFSAERTGGSVSTLTIQRTQQEDSAVYLCASSLVGDPGLAGGSQYFGPGTRLTVL.

This clonotype has ten or more counts. The chain has TRBV20-1 and TRBJ2-1; D may be TRBD2 (5 bases). Germline CDR1 is DFQATT and CDR2 is SNEGSKA (reference sequence). This CDR3 region has 16 residues. V lost 5 bases, J lost 7 bases, and 24 bases lay in between. The CDR3 sequence is CSAPFLRVSGENEQFF. CDR3 DNA sequence: TGCAGTGCTCCTTTTTTGAGAGTATCCGGGGAGAATGAGCAGTTCTTC.

In this sample, this clonotype turned up many times. The V and J genes are TRBV11-2 and TRBJ1-1; a possible D gene is TRBD1 (5 bases). Trimming cost V 6 bases and J 3 bases, with 11 bases left between them. The CDR3 totals 13 residues. Germline V gene data show CDR1 as SGHAT and CDR2 as FQNNGV. The chain's CDR3 is CASRADSYTEAFF. The CDR3 DNA follows: TGTGCCAGCAGGGCCGACAGTTACACTGAAGCTTTCTTT.

This clonotype has ten or more counts. The chain recombines TRBV11-2 with TRBJ2-3; 8 bases match TRBD1. Germline V gene data show CDR1 as SGHAT and CDR2 as FQNNGV. The V gene end was trimmed by 8 bases and the J gene end by 0 bases; junction bases not matched to a gene: 7. The CDR3 sequence is 15 residues long. The CDR3 reads CASGGTGLSTDTQYF. CDR3 nucleotide sequence: TGTGCCAGCGGCGGGACAGGATTGAGCACAGATACGCAGTATTTT. Full variable domain (rest looked up from reference TRBV11-2 and TRBJ2-3): EAGVAQSPRYKIIEKRQSVAFWCNPISGHATLYWYQQILGQGPKLLIQFQNNGVVDDSQLPKDRFSAERLKGVDSTLKIQPAKLEDSAVYLCASGGTGLSTDTQYFGPGTRLTVL.

The chain has TRBV4-1 and TRBJ2-3; D possibly corresponds to TRBD2 (6 bases). Per germline, CDR1 MGHRA and CDR2 YSYEKL. Trimming stripped 5 bases from V and 4 bases from J, with 19 bases between. The CDR3 is 16 amino acids. The DNA of the CDR3 is TGCGCCAGCAGCTATTCTAGCGTCGATTTCTCAGATACGCAGTATTTT. Translation: CASSYSSVDFSDTQYF.

A few counts support this clonotype. The V call is TRBV20-1, the J call TRBJ2-7; 12 bases align to TRBD1. The CDR3 runs to 16 residues. The germline CDR1 and CDR2 sequences are DFQATT and SNEGSKA (reference sequence). J was trimmed by 7 bases and V by 2 bases; bases with no gene match: 12. CDR3 protein: CSARPPPGQGAGEQYF. The CDR3 nucleotides read TGCAGTGCTAGACCGCCCCCGGGACAGGGGGCGGGGGAGCAGTACTTC.

Many counts were recorded for this clonotype. The chain carries TRBV20-1 and TRBJ2-3, with 16 bases aligning to TRBD2. J was trimmed by 5 bases and V by 3 bases; bases with no gene match: 11. The germline V gene encodes CDR1 DFQATT and CDR2 SNEGSKA (reference sequence). The CDR3 spans 18 residues. The CDR3 here is CSASTGTSGRAGGDTQYF. The CDR3 DNA sequence: TGCAGTGCTAGCACCGGGACTAGCGGGAGGGCCGGGGGAGATACGCAGTATTTT.

The chain has TRBV12-3 or TRBV12-4 and TRBJ1-6; D is uncertain. The CDR3 has 13 amino acids. Trimming left V 4 bases short and J 8 bases short, with 9 bases between. The CDR3 protein is CASSSYGDSPLHF. CDR3 DNA sequence: TGTGCCAGCAGTTCCTATGGGGATTCACCCCTCCACTTT.

This clonotype has just a few counts. The chain uses TRBV3-1 and TRBJ1-5; D gene unclear. From germline, CDR1 is LGHDT and CDR2 YNNKEL (reference sequence). The V and J ends lost 0 bases and 4 bases respectively, with 7 bases between them. The CDR3 is 14 residues long. In nucleotides, the CDR3 is TGTGCCAGCAGCCAAGAAAGAGGAAATCAGCCCCAGCATTTT. This codes for CASSQERGNQPQHF.

The sample holds a few counts of this clonotype. V and J are TRBV30 and TRBJ2-7, with D unclear. The V gene lost 0 bases and the J gene lost 0 bases, with 9 bases spanning the gap. Germline V gene data show CDR1 as GTSNPN and CDR2 as SVGIG (reference sequence). This CDR3 region has 14 residues. In nucleotides, the CDR3 is TGTGCCTGGAGTGTAGGGTTTAGCTCCTACGAGCAGTACTTC. Amino acid sequence: CAWSVGFSSYEQYF.

This clonotype was recorded at least ten times. The rearrangement joins TRBV5-6 to TRBJ2-7, with D perhaps TRBD1 (6 bases). Per germline, CDR1 SGHDT and CDR2 YYEEEE. The CDR3 loop spans 14 amino acids. V was pared by 3 bases and J by 3 bases, with 13 bases between. The CDR3 bases are TGTGCCAGCAGCTCCGGACAGAACATCTACGAGCAGTACTTC. This codes for CASSSGQNIYEQYF.

In regard to this clonotype: Just one base apart from a much larger clone, this may be a read error. The chain employs TRBV30 and TRBJ1-6; D gene ambiguous. The CDR3 has 14 amino acids. Germline values: CDR1 GTSNPN, CDR2 SVGIG (reference sequence). Between the trimmed V and J ends, which lost 2 bases and 5 bases, there was a span of 10 bases. The CDR3 here is CAWSCTSNNSPLHF. The DNA for the CDR3 is TGTGCCTGGAGTTGTACATCCAATAATTCACCCCTCCACTTT.

This clonotype was observed many times. The rearrangement joins TRBV4-1 to TRBJ1-2; D is unresolved. This CDR3 comprises 16 residues. Germline V gene lookup returns CDR1 MGHRA and CDR2 YSYEKL. The ends were cut back, 0 bases at V and 3 bases at J, with 14 bases in the middle. The CDR3 DNA reads as TGCGCCAGCAGCCAAGAACGGTCGGCAACTTACTATGGCTACACCTTC. Its translation is CASSQERSATYYGYTF.

This clonotype turned up a few times. The chain links TRBV28 to TRBJ1-5; tentative D call: TRBD1 (5 bases). The V end lost 6 bases, the J end lost 4 bases, and 16 bases lay between the germline ends. The length of the CDR3 is 15 residues. CDR1 MDHEN and CDR2 SYDVKM come from the germline V gene. The CDR3, as DNA: TGTGCCAGCAGCCTACAGGCTTCTGGGAATCAGCCCCAGCATTTT. As protein: CASSLQASGNQPQHF.

This clonotype showed up just a few times. V usage is TRBV6-1 and J usage is TRBJ1-4; D is undetermined. Trimming shortened V by 5 bases and J by 8 bases, and 12 bases separated the two germline ends. The CDR3 spans 13 residues. Germline loops: CDR1 MNHNS, CDR2 SASEGT. The CDR3 coding sequence is TGTGCCAGCAGTTACGATGAAGGGGAAAAACTGTTTTTT. Its translation: CASSYDEGEKLFF.